This TCR beta chain was found in a study of graft-versus-host responses after intestinal transplantation. The wider study: Multivisceral, liver-intestinal, or isolated intestinal transplants were performed in recipients.

Assay used: immunoSEQ multiplex PCR; TCRdb lists only in-frame clones, some missing. This sample has about 9,600 clones, with roughly 26% found just once. Plated together were 200,000 CFSE-labeled responder cells and 200,000 irradiated, violet-dye-labeled stimulator cells. Trimming cost V 2 bases and J 3 bases; bases outside gene matches: 4. The CDR3 has 14 residues. From germline, CDR1 is SEHNR and CDR2 FQNEAQ (reference sequence). This receptor was taken from a human patient who received an intestinal transplant. Sequenced here: alloreactive CD8+ T cells from a mixed lymphocyte reaction culture, sampled before intestinal transplant. Subset in this sample: CFSE-low proliferating T cells sorted from approximately six-day pre-transplant mixed lymphocyte reaction (GvH or HvG direction). The V gene is TRBV7-9, the J gene TRBJ2-7; 7 positions agree with TRBD2. The CDR3 nucleotides read TGTGCCAGCAGCTTAACTGGGGGGGACTACGAGCAGTACTTC. Residues: CASSLTGGDYEQYF. Based on the CDR3 plus reference TRBV7-9 and TRBJ2-7, the full variable domain is DTGVSQNPRHKITKRGQNVTFRCDPISEHNRLYWYRQTLGQGPEFLTYFQNEAQLEKSRLLSDRFSAERPKGSFSTLEIQRTEQGDSAMYLCASSLTGGDYEQYFGPGTRLTVT.